The next 17 T cell receptor beta chains were all read from a single sample in a study of blood T cell repertoires in COVID-19. The method was immunoSEQ multiplex PCR; TCRdb's version includes in-frame clones alone and lacks a portion of them. The data contain approximately 200,000 clones, 75% to 90% of them singletons. Sequenced input: PBMCs or T cells enriched from blood (not recorded which). These receptors were collected from a woman under 40 who had been exposed to COVID-19.

The chain recombines TRBV7-3 with TRBJ2-6, with D maybe TRBD1 (5 bases). Trimming left V 8 bases short and J 3 bases short, with 17 bases between. The CDR3 contains 16 residues. The germline gives CDR1 SGHTA, CDR2 FQGTGA. The CDR3: CASPAGWWSGANVLTF. The CDR3 DNA is TGTGCCAGCCCGGCAGGGTGGTGGAGTGGGGCCAACGTCCTGACTTTC.

V gene TRBV15 combines with J gene TRBJ1-5, with D unclear. The germline V gene encodes CDR1 LNHNV and CDR2 YYDKDF (reference sequence). V lost 4 bases and J lost 7, with 20 bases in between. This CDR3 is 16 amino acids long. CDR3 sequence (DNA): TGTGCCACCAGCACCGGTGCGGCCGGCCTAAGGCAGCCCCAGCATTTT. Its translation is CATSTGAAGLRQPQHF.

This chain connects TRBV6-6 to TRBJ2-7, with D possibly matching TRBD1 (6 bases). Trimming cost V 6 bases and J 0 bases, with 15 bases left between them. Germline V gene sequence: CDR1 MNHNY, CDR2 SVGAGI (reference sequence). CDR3 length: 15 residues. The CDR3 DNA sequence: TGTGCCAGCAGGCCTCCCGGACAGAGCTCCTACGAGCAGTACTTC. This gives the protein CASRPPGQSSYEQYF.

The genes are TRBV6-5 and TRBJ1-3; no reliable D call. There are 15 residues in the CDR3. Germline CDR1 MNHEY, CDR2 SVGAGI. Between the trimmed V and J ends, which lost 6 bases and 0 bases, there was a span of 12 bases. CDR3 sequence reads: CASRKVGDSGNTIYF. CDR3 DNA sequence: TGTGCCAGCAGAAAAGTGGGCGACTCTGGAAACACCATATATTTT.

The CDR3 region has the DNA TGTGCCAGCAGTGAAGTGGGGGCTAGCTACAATGAGCAGTTCTTC. It encodes CASSEVGASYNEQFF. The chain recombines TRBV2 with TRBJ2-1; D possibly corresponds to TRBD1 (6 bases). The CDR3 sequence is 15 residues long. Germline V CDR1 and CDR2: SNHLY, FYNNEI. Trimming left V 1 base short and J 3 bases short, with 10 bases between. Full variable domain (remainder filled in from reference TRBV2 and TRBJ2-1): EPEVTQTPSHQVTQMGQEVILRCVPISNHLYFYWYRQILGQKVEFLVSFYNNEISEKSEIFDDQFSVERPDGSNFTLKIRSTKLEDSAMYFCASSEVGASYNEQFFGPGTRLTVL.

The J gene is TRBJ1-2, the V gene TRBV5-4; 7 bases line up with TRBD1. The germline V gene encodes CDR1 SGHNT and CDR2 YYREEE (reference sequence). The trim removed 1 base at V and 0 bases at J, leaving 3 bases unmatched. The CDR3 consists of 15 residues. CDR3 DNA: TGTGCCAGCAGCTTGAGGGGGCCTTCTAACTATGGCTACACCTTC. Protein: CASSLRGPSNYGYTF. Complete variable domain (other parts from reference TRBV5-4 and TRBJ1-2): ETGVTQSPTHLIKTRGQQVTLRCSSQSGHNTVSWYQQALGQGPQFIFQYYREEENGRGNFPPRFSGLQFPNYSSELNVNALELDDSALYLCASSLRGPSNYGYTFGSGTRLTVV.

This chain connects TRBV7-2 to TRBJ2-1; a weak D match, TRBD1 (6 bases). CDR3 size: 14 residues. V was clipped by 10 bases and J by 12 bases, with 25 bases between them. Germline loops: CDR1 SGHTA, CDR2 FQGNSA. The CDR3 DNA follows: TGTGCCATCCTGAGGACAGCCTTTCTATTCAGGCAGTTCTTC. Amino acid sequence: CAILRTAFLFRQFF.

Points on this clone: Other DNA variants within this sample encode the same CDR3. The CDR3 DNA is TGTGCCAGTAGTATCGGCCAGGGTTCCAATCAGCCCCAGCATTTT. It is translated as CASSIGQGSNQPQHF. The rearrangement uses TRBV19 and TRBJ1-5; D is perhaps TRBD1 (5 bases). Germline V gene sequence: CDR1 LNHDA, CDR2 SQIVND (reference sequence). The CDR3 consists of 15 residues. The V and J ends lost 3 bases and 3 bases respectively, with 12 bases between them.

A few counts support this clone. The V gene is TRBV9, the J gene TRBJ1-2, with a possible D match to TRBD1 (5 bases). This CDR3 spans 14 amino acids. Germline V gene data show CDR1 as SGDLS and CDR2 as YYNGEE. V shed 0 bases and J shed 3 bases, with 9 bases lying between them. The CDR3: CASSVAGGHYGYTF. CDR3 DNA: TGTGCCAGCAGCGTAGCGGGGGGACACTATGGCTACACCTTC.

The chain is built from TRBV7-9 and TRBJ2-1; 8 bases agree with TRBD2. The germline V gene encodes CDR1 SEHNR and CDR2 FQNEAQ (reference sequence). The CDR3 is made up of 14 amino acids. V lost 5 bases and J lost 9; bases outside the gene matches: 9. Written as DNA, the CDR3 is TGTGCCAGCAGCCCACTAGCGGTCGGGGTTGAGCAGTTCTTC. It translates to CASSPLAVGVEQFF.

The gene calls are TRBV12-3 or TRBV12-4 and TRBJ2-7; D may be TRBD1 (6 bases). The CDR3 totals 11 residues. Trimming pared 4 bases from V and 5 bases from J, leaving 6 bases between. This CDR3 is CASSYRDEQYF. DNA of the CDR3: TGTGCCAGCAGTTACAGGGACGAGCAGTACTTC.

The genes are TRBV9 and TRBJ1-3, with D possibly TRBD1 on 6 matching bases. The CDR3 runs 14 residues. Germline CDR1 reads SGDLS; CDR2 reads YYNGEE. V dropped 4 bases and J dropped 4 bases, with 12 bases sitting between them. The DNA for the CDR3 is TGTGCCAGCAGCCCCGGGACAACAGGAAACACCATATATTTT. Protein: CASSPGTTGNTIYF.

This clone occurred once. This chain links TRBV5-1 with TRBJ2-5; tentative D call: TRBD1 (5 bases). Germline V gene data show CDR1 as SGHRS and CDR2 as YFSETQ. This CDR3 contains 13 residues. V was clipped by 1 base and J by 5 bases, with 9 bases between them. CDR3 residues: CASSLSGSETQYF. The DNA of the CDR3 is TGCGCCAGCAGCTTGTCAGGGTCCGAGACCCAGTACTTC.

The table lists this clone with a count of one. J is TRBJ2-7 and V is TRBV12-3 or TRBV12-4, with D tentatively TRBD2 (6 bases). The CDR3 loop spans 13 amino acids. With 7 bases removed from V and 4 bases from J, the gap between germline ends came to 14 bases. Here the CDR3 DNA reads TGTGCCAGCACCCGCTCCCGGGGGTACGAGCAGTACTTC. Protein sequence: CASTRSRGYEQYF.

J is TRBJ1-5 and V is TRBV19; the D is unclear. This CDR3 is built from 16 residues. The ends were cut back, 3 bases at V and 0 bases at J, with 12 bases in the middle. Germline V gives CDR1 LNHDA, CDR2 SQIVND (reference sequence). As DNA, the CDR3 is TGTGCCAGTAGTATCCCCAGAGGAAATAGCAATCAGCCCCAGCATTTT. Its translation: CASSIPRGNSNQPQHF.

The chain uses TRBV24-1 and TRBJ1-2; 9 positions match TRBD1. Trimming cost V 0 bases and J 6 bases; bases outside gene matches: 1. Germline CDR1 is KGHDR and CDR2 is SFDVKD. The CDR3 consists of 14 residues. The DNA for the CDR3 is TGTGCCACCAGTGATTTGGACAGGGGGAATGGCTACACCTTC. Translated, it gives CATSDLDRGNGYTF.

This clone appeared once. The chain has TRBV5-8 and TRBJ2-2, with TRBD1 matching over 7 bases. The CDR3 length is 17 residues. Germline trimming cut 0 bases from V and 3 bases from J; bases unmatched to any gene: 8. The germline V gene has CDR1 SGHTS and CDR2 YDEGEE. In DNA, the CDR3 is TGTGCCAGCAGCTTGGCCTTAACAGGGGACCACACCGGGGAGCTGTTTTTT. Translated, it gives CASSLALTGDHTGELFF.